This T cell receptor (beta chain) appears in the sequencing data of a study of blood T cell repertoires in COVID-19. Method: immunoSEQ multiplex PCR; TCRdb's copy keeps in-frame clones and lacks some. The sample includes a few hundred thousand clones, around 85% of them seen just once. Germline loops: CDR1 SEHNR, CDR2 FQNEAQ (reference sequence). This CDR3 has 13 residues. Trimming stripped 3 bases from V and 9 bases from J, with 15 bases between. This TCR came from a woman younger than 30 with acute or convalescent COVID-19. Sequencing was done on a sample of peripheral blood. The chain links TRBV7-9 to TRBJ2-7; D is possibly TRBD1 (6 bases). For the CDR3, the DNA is TGTGCCAGCAGCTTGTTACAGGGAAAGGGGCAGTACTTC. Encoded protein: CASSLLQGKGQYF.